This is a list of T cell receptor beta chains from one sample in a study of CD8 T cells in ankylosing spondylitis. MiXCR was run by TCRdb on the 5' RACE reads, yielding one entry per CDR3 protein. The sample yields about 390,000 distinct CDR3 sequences, 20% to 25% seen once. Sequenced: blood, either unsorted or a sorted T cell fraction (not recorded which). These receptors originate from a male donor with ankylosing spondylitis. Both conserved end residues are part of each CDR3. The D gene is left open where the match is weak. Expanded clones get a size class; other rows say once, few or many, or leave the size out.

J gene | V gene | clone size | D gene | CDR3 protein | CDR3 DNA
TRBJ2-1 | TRBV7-9 | few | TRBD2 | CASSLVAGGVNEQFF | TGTGCCAGCAGCTTAGTAGCGGGAGGGGTAAATGAGCAGTTCTTC
TRBJ2-1 | TRBV12-3/TRBV12-4 | few | TRBD1 | CASSVTGVNNEQFF | TGTGCCAGCAGTGTGACAGGGGTAAACAATGAGCAGTTCTTC
TRBJ2-1 | TRBV12-3/TRBV12-4 | NA | TRBD2 | CASSLAGGRATEQFF | TGTGCCAGCAGTTTAGCGGGCGGGAGGGCCACTGAGCAGTTCTTC
TRBJ2-3 | TRBV29-1 | many | NA | CSVEDRRTSTDTQYF | TGCAGCGTTGAAGATCGCCGGACTAGCACAGATACGCAGTATTTT
TRBJ2-3 | TRBV29-1 | NA | NA | CSEIDTQYF | TGCAGTGAGATAGATACGCAGTATTTT
TRBJ2-7 | TRBV12-3/TRBV12-4 | few | TRBD1 | CASRSGTGGYEQYF | TGTGCCAGCAGGTCCGGGACAGGGGGCTACGAGCAGTACTTC
TRBJ1-2 | TRBV18 | NA | NA | CASSPAGASFGNYGYTF | TGTGCCAGCTCACCAGCGGGCGCGAGTTTTGGGAACTATGGCTACACCTTC
TRBJ2-7 | TRBV6-1 | few | TRBD1 | CASSDGLGQGRYEQYF | TGTGCCAGCAGTGACGGCTTGGGACAGGGTCGCTACGAGCAGTACTTC
TRBJ1-1 | TRBV29-1 | few | TRBD1 | CSVTGDRVGTEAFF | TGCAGCGTTACAGGAGACAGGGTTGGCACTGAAGCTTTCTTT
TRBJ1-1 | TRBV20-1 | few | NA | CSARDSGEWDTEAFF | TGCAGTGCTAGAGATAGTGGGGAATGGGACACTGAAGCTTTCTTT
TRBJ1-5 | TRBV7-2 | few | NA | CASSLAQGMDQPQHF | TGTGCCAGCAGCTTAGCGCAGGGGATGGATCAGCCCCAGCATTTT
TRBJ2-5 | TRBV6-1 | NA | TRBD1 | CASRPGQGAGETQYF | TGTGCCAGCAGACCGGGACAGGGGGCCGGAGAGACCCAGTACTTC
TRBJ2-1 | TRBV27 | few | TRBD1 | CASSRGRRNNEQFF | TGTGCCAGCAGTAGGGGGCGGAGGAACAATGAGCAGTTCTTC
TRBJ2-7 | TRBV19 | few | TRBD2 | CASSSRGRPYEQYF | TGTGCCAGCAGTAGTCGCGGGAGACCTTACGAGCAGTACTTC
TRBJ1-3 | TRBV4-2 | NA | NA | CASSQELGYSGNTIYF | TGTGCCAGCAGCCAAGAGTTGGGATACTCTGGAAACACCATATATTTT
TRBJ2-2 | TRBV7-2 | few | NA | CASSLGPGYPGELFF | TGTGCCAGCAGCTTAGGGCCGGGATACCCCGGGGAGCTGTTTTTT
TRBJ2-2 | TRBV3-1 | few | TRBD2 | CASRDRAGYTGELFF | TGTGCCAGCAGAGATAGAGCGGGGTACACCGGGGAGCTGTTTTTT
TRBJ2-2 | TRBV29-1 | many | NA | CSVGDGDTGELFF | TGCAGCGTTGGGGACGGAGACACCGGGGAGCTGTTTTTT
TRBJ2-5 | TRBV20-1 | once | NA | CSAREGGHETQYF | TGCAGTGCTAGAGAAGGGGGTCATGAGACCCAGTACTTC
TRBJ1-1 | TRBV3-1 | NA | TRBD1 | CASSQLRQGGTEAFF | TGTGCCAGCAGCCAACTTCGACAGGGCGGCACTGAAGCTTTCTTT
TRBJ1-1 | TRBV6-1 | few | NA | CASSGLQGHASMNTEAFF | TGTGCCAGCAGTGGGCTACAGGGCCATGCTTCTATGAACACTGAAGCTTTCTTT
TRBJ2-3 | TRBV21-1 | few | NA | CASSKGGCRTDTQYF | TGTGCCAGCAGCAAAGGGGGGTGTAGAACAGATACGCAGTATTTT
TRBJ2-7 | TRBV19 | few | TRBD1 | CASSASPGQLEQYF | TGTGCCAGTAGTGCCTCTCCGGGACAGCTCGAGCAGTACTTC
TRBJ2-2 | TRBV11-2 | NA | NA | CASIRQTNTGELFF | TGTGCCAGCATCCGACAGACGAACACCGGGGAGCTGTTTTTT
TRBJ2-7 | TRBV20-1 | few | TRBD2 | CSARSLAGGGRYEQYF | TGCAGTGCTAGATCACTAGCGGGAGGGGGGCGTTACGAGCAGTACTTC
TRBJ2-2 | TRBV9 | once | TRBD2 | CASSGGGGLAGYRGELFF | TGTGCCAGCAGCGGAGGGGGGGGACTAGCGGGATATCGCGGGGAGCTGTTTTTT
TRBJ2-7 | TRBV12-3/TRBV12-4 | few | NA | CASSSIDRTSTYEQYF | TGTGCCAGCAGTTCGATAGACAGGACGAGTACCTACGAGCAGTACTTC
TRBJ1-4 | TRBV7-2 | NA | NA | CASSLSVNNEKLFF | TGTGCCAGCAGCTTGTCGGTCAACAATGAAAAACTGTTTTTT
TRBJ1-5 | TRBV30 | NA | TRBD1 | CAWNRGRGNQPQHF | TGTGCCTGGAACAGGGGAAGGGGCAATCAGCCCCAGCATTTT
TRBJ2-7 | TRBV7-3 | NA | TRBD1 | CASSYGQGNYEQYF | TGTGCCAGCAGCTACGGACAGGGGAACTACGAGCAGTACTTC
TRBJ2-7 | TRBV29-1 | few | NA | CSVADRPYEQYF | TGCAGCGTAGCAGACAGACCCTACGAGCAGTACTTC
TRBJ2-7 | TRBV7-2 | many | NA | CASSSLTWEQYF | TGTGCCAGCAGCTCATTGACCTGGGAGCAGTACTTC
TRBJ2-5 | TRBV29-1 | many | NA | CSVGHEETQYF | TGCAGCGTCGGACACGAAGAGACCCAGTACTTC
TRBJ2-6 | TRBV4-1 | NA | NA | CASSQDRGIMGANVLTF | TGCGCCAGCAGCCAAGATCGGGGGATTATGGGGGCCAACGTCCTGACTTTC
TRBJ1-3 | TRBV20-1 | few | NA | CSAAVGIPGNTIYF | TGCAGTGCTGCGGTCGGGATTCCTGGAAACACCATATATTTT
TRBJ1-2 | TRBV7-9 | few | NA | CASSQRSGANYGYTF | TGTGCCAGCAGCCAACGGTCCGGGGCTAACTATGGCTACACCTTC
TRBJ2-1 | TRBV3-1 | NA | TRBD2 | CASSQGTRRNEQFF | TGTGCCAGCAGCCAAGGGACTAGACGTAATGAGCAGTTCTTC
TRBJ1-1 | TRBV29-1 | few | TRBD1 | CSTDRGPTEAFF | TGCAGCACAGACAGGGGGCCGACTGAAGCTTTCTTT
TRBJ2-1 | TRBV11-2 | many | TRBD1 | CASSSPGTGLNEQFF | TGTGCCAGCAGCTCCCCCGGGACAGGGCTCAATGAGCAGTTCTTC
TRBJ2-1 | TRBV3-1 | NA | NA | CASSQAINAGGEQFF | TGTGCCAGCAGCCAAGCCATTAATGCGGGTGGTGAGCAGTTCTTC
TRBJ1-1 | TRBV28 | few | NA | CASSLGGLRETEAFF | TGTGCCAGCAGTTTAGGAGGTCTGAGGGAGACTGAAGCTTTCTTT
TRBJ1-2 | TRBV7-2 | few | TRBD1 | CASSSTNRGVTYGYTF | TGTGCCAGCAGCTCGACCAACAGGGGTGTTACCTATGGCTACACCTTC
TRBJ2-7 | TRBV20-1 | NA | TRBD1 | CSAETGAIYEQYF | TGCAGTGCTGAGACAGGGGCGATCTACGAGCAGTACTTC
TRBJ2-5 | TRBV29-1 | few | NA | CSVEATGGGTQYF | TGCAGCGTTGAAGCAACAGGTGGTGGGACCCAGTACTTC
TRBJ1-2 | TRBV7-9 | NA | TRBD1 | CASSHQTTGSYGYTF | TGTGCCAGCAGCCATCAGACGACAGGGAGTTATGGCTACACCTTC
TRBJ2-7 | TRBV20-1 | NA | TRBD1 | CSARPVPGQGRSYEQYF | TGCAGTGCTAGACCCGTCCCGGGACAGGGGCGCTCCTACGAGCAGTACTTC
TRBJ2-3 | TRBV28 | few | NA | CASSLNGDTQYF | TGTGCCAGCAGTTTAAATGGGGATACGCAGTATTTT
TRBJ2-4 | TRBV7-9 | few | NA | CASSLLAVDIQYF | TGTGCCAGCAGCTTATTGGCAGTAGACATTCAGTACTTC
TRBJ2-5 | TRBV28 | few | TRBD1 | CASSTPDREETQYF | TGTGCCAGCAGTACACCAGACAGGGAAGAGACCCAGTACTTC
TRBJ2-3 | TRBV7-3 | NA | TRBD1 | CASSYSTGASTDTQYF | TGTGCCAGCAGCTATTCGACAGGGGCTAGCACAGATACGCAGTATTTT
TRBJ1-4 | TRBV5-1 | NA | TRBD1 | CASSLAGTDNEKLFF | TGCGCCAGCAGCTTGGCCGGGACAGATAATGAAAAACTGTTTTTT
TRBJ2-3 | TRBV5-1 | few | NA | CASSLVAARTDTQYF | TGCGCCAGCAGCTTGGTAGCGGCGCGCACAGATACGCAGTATTTT
TRBJ2-5 | TRBV27 | few | NA | CASSLNRLETQYF | TGTGCCAGCAGTTTAAACAGGTTGGAGACCCAGTACTTC